The clone carrying this T cell receptor (beta chain) was seen a few times. The CDR3 runs 16 residues. Trimming cost V 5 bases and J 1 base; bases outside gene matches: 5. Germline V CDR1 and CDR2: SGHTA, FQGNSA. The entry originates in a study of blood T cell repertoires in COVID-19. Whole-study context: Samples representing acute and convalescent COVID-19 were sourced from the United States, Italy and Spain.

As handled by the study authors: It was from reference gene primer amplification that nucleated cell counts were estimated. Method: immunoSEQ multiplex PCR; TCRdb's copy keeps in-frame clones and lacks some. V and J calls and clone size follow that table, whereas D and trimming were derived from the DNA. The sample carries about 190,000 clones, just under 80% recorded once. This chain links TRBV7-2 with TRBJ2-3; TRBD2 aligns across 11 bases. The origin of this receptor is a woman older than 75 with active or convalescent COVID-19. Sequencing was done on a sample of peripheral blood. This CDR3 is CASSPSGGPRTDTQYF. The CDR3 DNA sequence: TGTGCCAGCAGCCCTAGCGGGGGGCCGCGCACAGATACGCAGTATTTT.